The rows below give T cell receptor beta chains drawn from one sample of a study of shared clonotypes between healthy human individuals. Method: immunoSEQ multiplex PCR; TCRdb's copy keeps in-frame clones and lacks some. The sample lists 800,000 to 1,200,000 clones; around three quarters were seen once. The sequencing sample was made of memory CD4+ T cells from PBMCs. These receptors all come from a man between 18 and 29 years old in good health. Some clones in this sample may be carry-over from other donors' samples. CDR3s include the opening cysteine and the closing phenylalanine or tryptophan. The D gene is left open where the match is weak. For some rows the clone size is stated as once, few or many, or as a class when expanded; others skip it.

abundance,v_gene,len,d_gene,j_gene,CDR3aa,CDR3nt
.,TRBV23-1,15,.,TRBJ2-7,CASSQSGWKGAEQYF,TGCGCCAGCAGTCAATCGGGGTGGAAAGGGGCTGAGCAGTACTTC
.,TRBV6-5,15,.,TRBJ1-5,CASSQQGRVDQPQHF,TGTGCCAGCAGTCAACAGGGACGGGTAGATCAGCCCCAGCATTTT
few,TRBV5-1,13,.,TRBJ2-7,CASSLIRGYEQYF,TGCGCCAGCAGCTTGATCCGGGGTTACGAGCAGTACTTC
.,TRBV5-1,16,TRBD2,TRBJ2-1,CASSGQAGGSYNEQFF,TGCGCCAGCAGCGGCCAGGCGGGAGGCTCCTACAATGAGCAGTTCTTC
.,TRBV2,16,.,TRBJ2-3,CASILRPGQSTDTQYF,TGTGCCAGCATCCTTAGGCCGGGACAAAGCACAGATACGCAGTATTTT
.,TRBV27,15,TRBD1,TRBJ1-3,CASSIRGTAGNTIYF,TGTGCCAGCAGCATACGAGGGACAGCTGGAAACACCATATATTTT
.,TRBV19,13,.,TRBJ2-5,CASSTSPPETQYF,TGTGCCAGTAGTACATCCCCCCCCGAGACCCAGTACTTC
.,TRBV6-6,16,TRBD2,TRBJ2-1,CASSYPAGDVYNEQFF,TGTGCCAGCAGTTACCCAGCGGGAGATGTGTACAATGAGCAGTTCTTC
.,TRBV10-1,13,.,TRBJ1-1,CASSGSGGTEAFF,TGCGCCAGCAGTGGGTCCGGGGGGACTGAAGCTTTCTTT
.,TRBV6-1,12,.,TRBJ1-2,CASKQLFYGYTF,TGTGCCAGCAAGCAGCTATTCTATGGCTACACCTTC
.,TRBV28,15,.,TRBJ1-1,CATTRFLPMNTEAFF,TGTGCCACCACACGATTTTTGCCCATGAACACTGAAGCTTTCTTT
.,TRBV6-6,12,TRBD2,TRBJ2-7,CASWRERYEQYF,TGTGCCAGCTGGCGGGAGAGGTACGAGCAGTACTTC
.,TRBV11-2,15,.,TRBJ2-5,CASSLWAGQEETQYF,TGTGCCAGCAGCTTGTGGGCAGGGCAGGAGGAGACCCAGTACTTC
.,TRBV27,16,TRBD1,TRBJ1-5,CASSPWTGVVVQPQHF,TGTGCCAGCAGTCCCTGGACAGGGGTGGTGGTTCAGCCCCAGCATTTT
once,TRBV11-2,15,.,TRBJ2-7,CASSLAPGSSYEQYF,TGTGCCAGCAGCTTAGCGCCAGGGAGCTCCTACGAGCAGTACTTC
.,TRBV6-6,14,TRBD1,TRBJ2-7,CASSYYDRVGEQYF,TGTGCCAGCAGTTACTACGACAGGGTGGGCGAGCAGTACTTC
.,TRBV19,14,.,TRBJ2-3,CATRGDPSTDTQYF,TGTGCCACTAGGGGGGACCCTAGCACAGATACGCAGTATTTT
.,TRBV18,19,TRBD2,TRBJ2-3,CASSLTGLTSGRSRDTQYF,TGTGCCAGCTCCCTAACCGGCCTGACTAGCGGGAGGTCGAGGGATACGCAGTATTTT
.,TRBV21-1,12,.,TRBJ2-7,CATPGTSYEQYF,TGTGCCACCCCGGGCACATCCTACGAGCAGTACTTC
.,TRBV18,15,.,TRBJ2-1,CASSQSGGAYNEQFF,TGTGCCAGCTCCCAGTCCGGGGGAGCTTACAATGAGCAGTTCTTC
.,TRBV19,18,.,TRBJ1-5,CASSIDRSAGYSNQPQHF,TGTGCCAGTAGTATAGATCGTTCGGCAGGGTATAGCAATCAGCCCCAGCATTTT
few,TRBV10-3,12,.,TRBJ2-5,CAISDRTETQYF,TGTGCCATCAGTGACCGGACAGAGACCCAGTACTTC
.,TRBV11-2,16,.,TRBJ1-1,CASTQRGGAGNTEAFF,TGTGCCAGCACTCAGCGGGGAGGGGCAGGGAACACTGAAGCTTTCTTT
once,TRBV6-1,15,.,TRBJ1-1,CASTSSPGPQREAFF,TGTGCCAGCACCTCCTCGCCGGGACCCCAAAGGGAAGCTTTCTTT
.,TRBV11-3,15,TRBD1,TRBJ2-3,CASSSRQGQADTQYF,TGTGCCAGCAGCTCTCGACAGGGGCAGGCAGATACGCAGTATTTT
.,TRBV27,14,.,TRBJ2-7,CASRPGHGIHEQYF,TGTGCCAGCAGACCGGGACACGGAATTCACGAGCAGTACTTC
.,TRBV28,11,.,TRBJ1-2,CASNREYGYTF,TGTGCCAGTAACAGGGAATATGGCTACACCTTC
.,TRBV28,15,.,TRBJ2-3,CASNKKTGSTDTQYF,TGTGCCAGCAACAAAAAGACAGGTAGCACAGATACGCAGTATTTT
.,TRBV2,17,TRBD2,TRBJ2-5,CASSETSGRSYQETQYF,TGTGCCAGCAGTGAAACTAGCGGGAGGTCGTACCAAGAGACCCAGTACTTC
.,TRBV6-5,13,TRBD1,TRBJ1-2,CASSADRGNGYTF,TGTGCCAGCAGTGCGGACAGGGGTAATGGCTACACCTTC
.,TRBV9,16,TRBD2,TRBJ2-7,CASSPFEREGIYEQYF,TGTGCCAGCAGCCCTTTCGAGCGGGAGGGGATCTACGAGCAGTACTTC
.,TRBV11-3,14,.,TRBJ2-5,CASSQTRVSETQYF,TGTGCCAGCAGCCAGACCCGAGTGTCTGAGACCCAGTACTTC
.,TRBV9,15,.,TRBJ1-1,CASSVEASWDTEAFF,TGTGCCAGCAGCGTAGAAGCGTCTTGGGACACTGAAGCTTTCTTT
.,TRBV11-2,17,.,TRBJ1-1,CASSLEVNDPLDTEAFF,TGTGCCAGCAGCTTAGAGGTCAATGACCCATTAGACACTGAAGCTTTCTTT
few,TRBV5-1,14,.,TRBJ1-1,CASSPGSGNTEAFF,TGCGCCAGCAGCCCGGGGAGCGGGAACACTGAAGCTTTCTTT
.,TRBV18,19,TRBD2,TRBJ2-1,CASSPLPPSGRTTHNEQFF,TGTGCCAGCTCACCACTTCCCCCTAGCGGGAGGACTACTCACAATGAGCAGTTCTTC
.,TRBV25-1,15,.,TRBJ1-2,CASSYGTSTDYGYTF,TGTGCCAGCAGCTATGGGACAAGCACCGACTATGGCTACACCTTC
.,TRBV7-8,14,.,TRBJ1-2,CASSPSRGGNGYTF,TGTGCCAGCAGCCCCTCGAGGGGCGGTAATGGCTACACCTTC
.,TRBV2,13,TRBD1,TRBJ1-1,CASGWTGLFEAFF,TGTGCCAGCGGATGGACAGGGTTATTTGAAGCTTTCTTT
.,TRBV2,17,TRBD2,TRBJ2-7,CASRLPSSGPSSYEQYF,TGTGCCAGCAGACTTCCTTCTAGCGGGCCTAGCTCCTACGAGCAGTACTTC